This entry lists 16 T cell receptor beta chains sequenced from one sample in a study of identical twins. Using its own MiXCR run on the 5' RACE reads, TCRdb lists one record per CDR3 protein. The sample consists of 690,000 or so distinct CDR3 sequences, 8.6% of them appearing once. This sample also appeared in a second study, on yellow fever vaccine responses in identical twins.

The sequenced material came from PBMCs. These receptors all come from a woman aged 18-30 years in good health.

The rearrangement uses TRBV19 and TRBJ2-2; D may be TRBD2 (6 bases). The germline V gene has CDR1 LNHDA and CDR2 SQIVND (reference sequence). CDR3 size: 14 residues. The ends were cut back, 7 bases at V and 0 bases at J, with 9 bases in the middle. CDR3 nucleotides: TGTGCCAGTACGGCGGGAACGAACACCGGGGAGCTGTTTTTT. This codes for CASTAGTNTGELFF.

This clonotype was found a few times. The chain joins TRBV6-1 to TRBJ2-7; 10 bases are shared with TRBD2. Germline V gene sequence: CDR1 MNHNS, CDR2 SASEGT. The V segment lost 5 bases and the J segment 5 bases; nucleotides outside the gene matches: 9. The CDR3 spans 15 residues. The CDR3, as DNA: TGTGCCAGCAGTCAATCTAGCGGGAGTTCCCACGAGCAGTACTTC. As protein: CASSQSSGSSHEQYF.

In its sample, this clonotype was seen a few times. J is TRBJ1-2 and V is TRBV4-1; TRBD1 might be the D (5 bases). Germline V lookup: CDR1 MGHRA, CDR2 YSYEKL. The V end lost 2 bases, the J end lost 2 bases, and 12 bases lay between the germline ends. There are 15 residues in the CDR3. CDR3 nucleotides: TGCGCCAGCAGCCAAAGCTCGGGGGGGAACTATGGCTACACCTTC. Its translation: CASSQSSGGNYGYTF.

This chain connects TRBV9 to TRBJ1-5; no firm D call. Germline V gene data show CDR1 as SGDLS and CDR2 as YYNGEE. V gave up 4 bases and J gave up 4 bases, with 18 bases separating them. The CDR3 is 16 residues long. Here the CDR3 DNA reads TGTGCCAGCAGCTCCCCGAGCGTGACGGATAATCAGCCCCAGCATTTT. As protein: CASSSPSVTDNQPQHF.

The sample holds many counts of this clonotype. The chain is built from TRBV12-3 or TRBV12-4 and TRBJ2-7, with D possibly TRBD1 on 6 matching bases. The CDR3 length is 14 residues. V gave up 6 bases and J gave up 5 bases, with 17 bases separating them. The CDR3 DNA reads TGTGCCAGCAGGACATCAAAACAGGGAAACGAGCAGTACTTC. Translation gives CASRTSKQGNEQYF.

The gene calls are TRBV7-2 and TRBJ2-1; 9 bases align to TRBD2. There are 16 residues in the CDR3. Germline CDR1 is SGHTA and CDR2 is FQGNSA. Losses at the gene ends were 6 bases for V and 4 bases for J; bases not matched to a gene: 10. CDR3 protein: CASRSGGPTRYNEQFF. In DNA form, the CDR3 reads TGTGCCAGCAGAAGCGGGGGGCCGACTAGGTACAATGAGCAGTTCTTC.

There are a few counts of this clonotype. This chain joins TRBV24-1 and TRBJ2-3; 12 bases are shared with TRBD2. CDR1 and CDR2 from the germline V gene are KGHDR and SFDVKD. This CDR3 is built from 18 residues. With 3 bases clipped from V and 6 bases from J, the junction kept 12 bases outside the gene matches. This CDR3 is CATSDQAGTSGPPDTQYF. CDR3 in DNA: TGTGCCACCAGTGATCAGGCCGGGACTAGCGGGCCCCCGGATACGCAGTATTTT.

This clonotype was detected only a few times. The genes are TRBV20-1 and TRBJ2-5; no definite D call. The CDR3 runs to 10 residues. V dropped 7 bases and J dropped 4 bases, with 7 bases sitting between them. Germline CDR1 is DFQATT and CDR2 is SNEGSKA (reference sequence). The CDR3 nucleotides read TGCAGTGTAGGGTTAGAGACCCAGTACTTC. This gives the protein CSVGLETQYF.

This clonotype was observed a handful of times. The chain links TRBV28 to TRBJ1-4; D is unresolved. Per the germline V gene, CDR1 is MDHEN and CDR2 is SYDVKM. CDR3 length: 14 residues. V lost 8 bases and J lost 2, with 12 bases in between. The chain's CDR3 is CASVKGGTNEKLFF. CDR3 bases: TGTGCCAGCGTCAAGGGTGGCACTAATGAAAAACTGTTTTTT.

The rearrangement uses TRBV20-1 and TRBJ2-1, with 11 bases fitting TRBD2. This CDR3 spans 13 amino acids. CDR1 and CDR2 (germline): DFQATT, SNEGSKA (reference sequence). CDR3 DNA sequence: TGCAGCGTTACTAGCGGGAGTCTCTATGAGCAGTTCTTC. Amino acids: CSVTSGSLYEQFF.

V is TRBV12-3 or TRBV12-4 and J is TRBJ2-1, with D tentatively TRBD1 (6 bases). The CDR3 consists of 14 residues. Deletions cut 6 bases from V and 9 bases from J, with 18 bases between. The CDR3, as DNA: TGTGCCAGCAGGGACAGTGTAAAAGTATTTGAGCAGTTCTTC. Amino acid sequence: CASRDSVKVFEQFF.

The rearrangement joins TRBV11-1 to TRBJ2-5, with 9 bases fitting TRBD2. The CDR3 has 18 amino acids. V lost 2 bases and J lost 5; bases outside the gene matches: 15. Germline V gives CDR1 SGHAT, CDR2 FQDESV (reference sequence). This chain's CDR3 is CASSLSPLAGTSGETQYF. CDR3 nucleotides: TGTGCCAGCAGCTTATCTCCGCTAGCGGGGACCTCAGGGGAGACCCAGTACTTC.

This chain uses TRBV4-1 with TRBJ2-3, with a weak D call TRBD1 (6 bases). Between the trimmed V and J ends, which lost 0 bases and 5 bases, there was a span of 12 bases. Germline V lookup: CDR1 MGHRA, CDR2 YSYEKL. The CDR3 consists of 15 residues. The CDR3 reads CASSQDPLGGDTQYF. The CDR3 coding sequence is TGCGCCAGCAGCCAAGATCCCCTAGGGGGAGATACGCAGTATTTT.

This clonotype was picked up a small number of times. The gene calls are TRBV5-1 and TRBJ2-7; 9 bases fit TRBD1. Trimming took 4 bases from V and 1 from J; bases not matched to a gene: 3. CDR3 size: 14 residues. The germline CDR1 and CDR2 sequences are SGHRS and YFSETQ. This CDR3 reads CASSDGQGSYEQYF. In DNA form, the CDR3 reads TGCGCCAGCAGCGACGGACAGGGGTCCTACGAGCAGTACTTC.

The rearrangement uses TRBV3-1 and TRBJ1-2; D unclear. Trimming cost V 0 bases and J 0 bases, with 8 bases left between them. CDR3 size: 15 residues. Looked up from germline, CDR1 is LGHDT and CDR2 is YNNKEL (reference sequence). In nucleotides, the CDR3 is TGTGCCAGCAGCCAAGAACCGACTTCTAACTATGGCTACACCTTC. This codes for CASSQEPTSNYGYTF.

This clonotype has a handful of counts. V gene TRBV5-1 combines with J gene TRBJ2-3; D may be TRBD2 (5 bases). Per germline, CDR1 SGHRS and CDR2 YFSETQ. V gave up 0 bases and J gave up 2 bases, with 10 bases separating them. The CDR3 loop spans 15 amino acids. The CDR3 here is CASSLEERSTDTQYF. DNA of the CDR3: TGCGCCAGCAGCTTGGAGGAGCGGTCCACAGATACGCAGTATTTT.